The sequence of this TCR beta chain was determined in a study of cytomegalovirus exposure and HLA in healthy donors. Study at large: The 120 validation repertoires used the same platform as the approximately 620 first-cohort repertoires (as reported by a later analysis).

V lost 4 bases and J lost 4; bases outside the gene matches: 6. The CDR3 spans 16 residues. Germline-derived CDR1 and CDR2 are SGHDN and FVKESK. From the approximately 110-subject validation cohort, which was separate from the roughly 670-subject first cohort, the donors were drawn. Method: immunoSEQ multiplex PCR; TCRdb's copy keeps in-frame clones and lacks some. The table has over 150,000 clones, about 89% seen once. Whole-study findings and limits: Some public TCRs appeared in many individuals, while most sequences were rare. The study designated 160 or so TCR beta chains cytomegalovirus-associated.

On this clone: Its antigen is as yet unknown.

The genes are TRBV14 and TRBJ2-1; 11 bases align to TRBD2. Sequencing used PBMCs. The sequence came from a woman aged 18-29 years in good health and CMV-seropositive. CDR3 amino acids: CASSPRLAGRYNEQFF. In DNA form, the CDR3 reads TGTGCCAGCAGCCCCCGACTAGCGGGAAGATACAATGAGCAGTTCTTC.